This T cell receptor (beta chain) was obtained from a study of blood T cell repertoires in COVID-19. About the study: Sites in the United States, Italy and Spain provided acute and convalescent COVID-19 samples.

In terms of age and location, participants ranged from roughly 18 to 95 years and lived in about 25 US areas. Clinical history reported by participants formed the basis on which cohorts were assigned. Between the trimmed V and J ends, which lost 4 bases and 6 bases, there was a span of 16 bases. This CDR3 contains 15 residues. Germline V gene sequence: CDR1 KGHSH, CDR2 LQKENI. The data were produced by immunoSEQ multiplex PCR, yet TCRdb's version contains in-frame clones alone and is incomplete. Of a few hundred thousand clones listed, approximately 89% are singletons. Sequencing input: PBMCs or T cells enriched from blood (not recorded which). The sequence came from a middle-aged woman who had been exposed to COVID-19. The V and J genes are TRBV18 and TRBJ2-1; weak D call: TRBD1 (6 bases). In nucleotides, the CDR3 is TGTGCCAGCTCACGGGGACACACAGGGTTCAATGAGCAGTTCTTC. Its translation is CASSRGHTGFNEQFF.